This TCR beta chain was observed in a study of blood T cell repertoires in COVID-19. The overall study: The samples span acute and convalescent COVID-19 from the United States, Italy and Spain.

The CDR3 is 12 residues long. Germline values: CDR1 MNHEY, CDR2 SVGAGI. Between the trimmed V and J ends, which lost 5 bases and 7 bases, there was a span of 9 bases. Clones were sequenced by immunoSEQ multiplex PCR, and TCRdb holds only the in-frame ones, with some missing. The sample records some 100,000 clones, roughly 80% being singletons. The V gene is TRBV6-5, the J gene TRBJ1-3; tentatively, D is TRBD1 (5 bases). The receptor's source is a man aged 60 to 75 with acute or convalescent COVID-19. Sequenced material: peripheral blood. DNA for the CDR3: TGTGCCAGCAGTCCAGGGCCGAACACCATATATTTT. It encodes CASSPGPNTIYF.